The T cell receptor (beta chain) described here comes from a study of blood T cell repertoires in COVID-19 (TCRdb year 2020). As for the study more broadly: The collaborator samples originated in the United States, Italy and Spain and spanned the acute and convalescent phases of COVID-19. The material from the prospective study consisted of cDNA or gDNA derived from T cells, B-cell-depleted T cells, or PBMCs. Deeply sampled blood TCRbeta repertoires from subjects exposed to, actively infected with, or recovered from COVID-19 were included in the dataset. The repertoires were released in a freely available public database intended as a resource for research on the immune response to SARS-CoV-2. The samples were drawn from two sources: the first 160 participants of the ongoing ImmuneRACE study, and fewer than 1,500 subjects contributed by 6 global collaborators. The sample metadata nearly always contained a de-identified subject ID, COVID-19 status, age in years and sex. Where available, HLA class I and class II types were obtained from metadata supplied by the sample provider rather than from assay-based typing.

V loses 4 bases at its end and J loses 6 bases; junction bases beyond the gene matches: 6. The germline V gene gives CDR1 as KGHDR and CDR2 as SFDVKD. Its CDR3 holds 14 amino acids, cysteine through phenylalanine. Only CDR3 DNA is held: 42 bases, read in frame from base 1. The immunoSEQ Assay, a bias-controlled multiplex PCR, was used to amplify TCRbeta CDR3 regions from genomic DNA. In the paper's pipeline: The number of nucleated cells in each sample was estimated from the amplification of reference gene primers within the assay. To quantify the absolute abundance of each unique TCRbeta CDR3 rearrangement, sequence reads were collapsed and filtered. For each sample, productive Simpson clonality was calculated by taking the square root of Simpson's diversity index across productive rearrangements. The immuneACCESS repertoire file appears here via TCRdb, limited to in-frame rearrangements. These files lack a portion of the clones; in checked studies, under half of the deficit traces to unresolved V genes, and the cause of the others is not known. V, J and clone size are those of that table, while D and trimming were read from the DNA. For this sample there are just over 60,000 clones; roughly 80% appear just once. The leading ten clones occupy 18% of the sample.

Whole blood was collected in K2EDTA tubes by collaborating institutions according to the institutions' own protocols. For TCRbeta analysis, collaborators shipped samples in one of three forms: frozen whole blood, isolated PBMCs, or DNA extracted from either of those sample types. The study at large found these results: The amount of clinical and demographic metadata varied by source and participant and was provided uncurated.

Comment on this clone: It has no known antigen specificity. No base-level quality is on record; no much larger clone is a single base apart.

This sequence originates from a man between 60 and 75 years old with acute or convalescent COVID-19. The specimen was peripheral blood. This sequence uses TRBV24-1 and TRBJ2-7; 9 nucleotides in the junction match TRBD1. The sequenced DNA: TGTGCCACCAGTGACCCGGGACAGGGAGGCGAGCAGTACTTC. Its product reads: CATSDPGQGGEQYF.